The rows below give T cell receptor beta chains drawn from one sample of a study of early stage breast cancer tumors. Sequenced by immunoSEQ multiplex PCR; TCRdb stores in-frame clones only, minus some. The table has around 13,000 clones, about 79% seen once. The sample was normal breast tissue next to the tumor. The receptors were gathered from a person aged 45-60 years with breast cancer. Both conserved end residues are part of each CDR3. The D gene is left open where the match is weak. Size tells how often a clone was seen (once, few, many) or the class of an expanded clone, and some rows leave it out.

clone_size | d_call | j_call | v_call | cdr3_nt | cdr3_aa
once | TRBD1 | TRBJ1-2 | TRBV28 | TGTGCCAGCAGATTGACAGGGGCAGAGAATTGGGGCTACACCTTC | CASRLTGAENWGYTF
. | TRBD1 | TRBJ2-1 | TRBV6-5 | TGTGCCAGCAGTACCCCGGGGACAGGGGAGGAGTTCTTC | CASSTPGTGEEFF
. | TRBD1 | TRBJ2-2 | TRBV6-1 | TGTGCCAGCAGTCGGGACAGGGTTGACACCGGGGAGCTGTTTTTT | CASSRDRVDTGELFF
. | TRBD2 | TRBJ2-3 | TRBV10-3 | TGTGCCATCAGTCCCAACCCACTAGCGGGGCTACAATATACGCAGTATTTT | CAISPNPLAGLQYTQYF
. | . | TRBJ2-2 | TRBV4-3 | TGCGCCAGCAGCTCCATTTGGGGCACCGGGGAGCTGTTTTTT | CASSSIWGTGELFF
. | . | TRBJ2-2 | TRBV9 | TGTGCCAGCAGCGTAGCTGAAGGGGACACCGGGGAGCTGTTTTTT | CASSVAEGDTGELFF
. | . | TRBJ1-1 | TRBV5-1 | TGCGCCAGCGGCATGCAAGGACTCACTGAAGCTTTCTTT | CASGMQGLTEAFF
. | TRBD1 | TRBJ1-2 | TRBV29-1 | TGCAGCGTTGAAGACACCGGGACAGGGTATGGCTACACCTTC | CSVEDTGTGYGYTF
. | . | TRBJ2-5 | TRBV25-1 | TGTGCCAGCAGTGAATCTGGGAAAGAGACCCAGTACTTC | CASSESGKETQYF
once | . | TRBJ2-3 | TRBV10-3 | TGTGCCATCAGTGAGATCCCGGGGGGACAGGATATGACAGATACGCAGTATTTT | CAISEIPGGQDMTDTQYF
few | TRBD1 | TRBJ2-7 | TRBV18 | TGTGCCAGCTCGCCGCCCGGGACAGGAGCCTACGAGCAGTACTTC | CASSPPGTGAYEQYF
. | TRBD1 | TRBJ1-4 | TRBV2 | TGTGCCAGCATCTTACGACAGGGAGGTAACGAAAAACTGTTTTTT | CASILRQGGNEKLFF
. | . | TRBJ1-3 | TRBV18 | TGTGCCAGCTCACCCGCGGCCATGTCATGGGACACCATATATTTT | CASSPAAMSWDTIYF
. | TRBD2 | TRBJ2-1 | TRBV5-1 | TGCGCCAGCAGCTTGGGGACTAGGGGCAATGAGCAGTTCTTC | CASSLGTRGNEQFF
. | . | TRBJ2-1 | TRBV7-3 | TGTGCCAGCAGCGTTAGCCCGAGTAGCGTATACAATGAGCAGTTCTTC | CASSVSPSSVYNEQFF
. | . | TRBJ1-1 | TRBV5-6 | TGTGCCAGCAGCTTGCCTGGGGTGAGATACACTGAAGCTTTCTTT | CASSLPGVRYTEAFF
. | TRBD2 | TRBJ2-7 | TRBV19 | TGTGCCAGTAGGTACGGTGGGGTTTCGGGAGGCCCCTACGAGCAGTACTTC | CASRYGGVSGGPYEQYF
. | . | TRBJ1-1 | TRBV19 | TGTGCCAGTAGTAGCCTGAAGGGGAGAGACACTGAAGCTTTCTTT | CASSSLKGRDTEAFF
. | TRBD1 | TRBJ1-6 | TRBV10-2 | TGCGCCAACAGTGAGTCGGACAGGGTCAGTTCACCCCTCCACTTT | CANSESDRVSSPLHF
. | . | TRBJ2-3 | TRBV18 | TGTGCCAGCTCACTGGGGGCGTCAGATACGCAGTATTTT | CASSLGASDTQYF
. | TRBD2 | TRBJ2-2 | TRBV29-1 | TGCAGCGTTGATGGGGGGGGATACACCGGGGAGCTGTTTTTT | CSVDGGGYTGELFF
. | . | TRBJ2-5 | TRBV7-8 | TGTGCCAGCAGCTTAGAGATAGACAGGAAAGAGACCCAGTACTTC | CASSLEIDRKETQYF
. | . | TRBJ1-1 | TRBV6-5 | TGTGCCAGCAGTCGTCCTGGGGGGACTGAAGCTTTCTTT | CASSRPGGTEAFF
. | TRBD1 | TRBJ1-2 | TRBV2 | TGTGCCAGCAGTTCACAGGGGGCTGAATATGGCTACACCTTC | CASSSQGAEYGYTF
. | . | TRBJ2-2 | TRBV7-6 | TGTGCCAGCAGCTCCCTCGGCGGGGAGCTGTTTTTT | CASSSLGGELFF
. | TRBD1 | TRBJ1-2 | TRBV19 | TGTGCCAGTAGTATAGGCGGACAGGGCGCCTATGGCTACACCTTC | CASSIGGQGAYGYTF
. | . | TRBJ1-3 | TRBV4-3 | TGCGCCAGCAGCCAAGATCCAGGAAACACCATATATTTT | CASSQDPGNTIYF
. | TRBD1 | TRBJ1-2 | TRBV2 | TGTGCCAGCAGTAACCGGGACAGGGTCTATGGCTACACCTTC | CASSNRDRVYGYTF
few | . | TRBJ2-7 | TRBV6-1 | TGTGCCAGCGGAGGGACACCCTACGAGCAGTACTTC | CASGGTPYEQYF
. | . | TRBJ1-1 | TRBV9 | TGTGCCAGCAGCGTAGGGGCAGAGATGATGAACACTGAAGCTTTCTTT | CASSVGAEMMNTEAFF
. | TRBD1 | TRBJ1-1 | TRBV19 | TGTGCCAGTATAGCCGGACAGGGGGGGACTGAAGCTTTCTTT | CASIAGQGGTEAFF
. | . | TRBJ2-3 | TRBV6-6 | TGTGCCAGCAGTTACACGGGGGGCGGGACAGATACGCAGTATTTT | CASSYTGGGTDTQYF